The text below deals with one T cell receptor beta chain. Its antigen specificity is not known. The record has no base qualities; no much larger clone is one base away. The data were taken from a study of shared clonotypes between healthy human individuals (dated by TCRdb to between 2020 and 2021). Background on the whole study: A couple of women and three men aged 18 to 49 years were included in the cohort. For each donor, three plates each were used for CD4 naive and CD4 memory, two plates were used for CD8 naive, and one plate was used for CD8 memory. The study deeply sequenced blood TCR repertoires of about 5 healthy adults to estimate repertoire size and the extent of clonotype sharing between individuals. To increase sequencing depth and limit assay-specific biases, different laboratories used diverse techniques to prepare libraries and sequence TCR repertoires. Leukapheresis yielded between about 0.94 and 8.9 billion PBMCs per donor.

Using the deep immunoSEQ assay, multiplex PCR amplified TCR CDR3 regions from genomic DNA. For each cell subset, the extracted genomic DNA was distributed evenly across all wells of several immunoSEQ 96-well plates, and each plate served as one replicate. Each replicate PCR for sorted subsets received about 210 ng genomic DNA, equal to 28,000 or so T cell genomes. Purified libraries were quantified with a Qubit 3.0 fluorometer, sized on a Bioanalyzer 2100, and re-quantified with the KAPA Library Quantification kit. Each immunoSEQ 96-well plate was sequenced on its own single-read 150-cycle Illumina NextSeq 550 flow cell. As for how the authors treated the data: Because the immunoSEQ output included only junctional sequences and no quality scores, the filtering could not be the same as the filtering used for full-length reads. Sequences were annotated with PyIR, a Python wrapper for IgBLAST v1.9, using IMGT germline references to assign V/J genes and CDR3. Any read was removed if the V/J assignment was weak (E-value above 1e-6), the CDR3 was missing, or the read contained stop codons, out-of-frame junctions, or ambiguous translated residues. V3J clonotypes were defined as sequences sharing an identical inferred V gene, J gene, and CDR3 amino acid sequence. Percentage overlap between repertoires was computed as shared unique clonotypes divided by the size of the smaller repertoire. Three approaches were used to assess repertoire richness: RTK rarefaction, the Chao1 estimator, and Recon v2.1 estimates of unobserved clonotypes. OLGA was used to compute generation probabilities for all TCRbeta clonotypes that the gDNA method yielded from a few donors. Here the immuneACCESS table is served through TCRdb, limited to in-frame sequences with V and J called. Missing clones are a known gap in these copies; in checked studies unresolved V genes cover under half, and the rest lacks a known reason. The V and J calls and clone size come from that table; D and trimming were worked out from the DNA. The sample records around 1 million clones, about three quarters of which are singletons. The top ten clones comprise approximately 1.5% of the sample.

Healthy HIV-negative adults with no recently reported acute infections or vaccinations were included as donors. All donors were Caucasian adults living in Nashville, Tennessee, USA. CD4+ T cells were enriched by magnetic negative selection; naive cells were then positively selected on CD45RA, and the negative fraction formed the memory subset. Blood was obtained by leukapheresis, after which PBMCs were separated by Ficoll-Histopaque density gradient centrifugation and cryopreserved in liquid nitrogen vapor phase. Analytical flow cytometry was used to check the purity and quantity of each magnetically sorted T cell population. Genomic DNA was isolated from each sorted fraction and quantified by UV absorbance on a Nanodrop 2000c. General conclusions and limits of the study: Only blood was sampled, and tissue TCR repertoires likely differ from those in blood. Clonotypes shared by all four sorted-subset donors showed higher generation probabilities than non-shared clonotypes. Incomplete sequencing was indicated by rarefaction of sorted-subset datasets, despite the large sequencing depth. The small number of donors limited the genetic and exposure-history diversity represented. Approximately 5% of naive CD4, more than 3% of naive CD8, roughly 2.4% of memory CD4, and 0.35% to 0.5% of memory CD8 clonotypes were shared across a handful of donors. Estimated clonotype richness was generally larger for naive than for memory subsets. Based on pairwise subsampling, the degree of clonotype sharing among donors was expected to be affected by sequencing depth.

Including cysteine and phenylalanine, the CDR3 has 14 amino acids. The CDR3 DNA has 42 bases and is translated from base 1. V loses 2 bases of germline sequence and J loses 6 bases, and the interval between the two ends is 11 bases. For CDR1 and CDR2, the germline V gene lists KGHSH and LQKENI. This clonotype was obtained from a man younger than 35 in good health. The chain is assembled from TRBV18 and TRBJ2-1; 5 matching bases give a weak D call of TRBD2. Sequenced: memory CD4+ T cells sorted from blood. This specimen's cell subset or site label, per the study, means: CD45RA-negative fraction. The sequenced DNA is TGTGCCAGCTCACCAATGAACGCGGGCAATGAGCAGTTCTTC. This gives the protein CASSPMNAGNEQFF.